One sample yielded the 14 T cell receptor beta chains listed below, sequenced in a study of identical twins. TCRdb ran MiXCR on the 5' RACE reads and lists one entry per CDR3 protein. The sample lists about 660,000 distinct CDR3 sequences, about 9.4% occurring once. These data also featured in a second study, about yellow fever vaccine responses in identical twins.

The specimen sequenced was PBMCs. The receptors were sampled from a woman under 30 in good health.

This clonotype has only a few counts. The genes are TRBV6-1 and TRBJ2-7; 10 bases agree with TRBD2. Germline assignment: CDR1 MNHNS and CDR2 SASEGT. The CDR3 contains 14 residues. V shed 6 bases, J shed 6 bases, and the junction held 8 bases outside the gene matches. The DNA of the CDR3 is TGTGCCAGCAGAACCAGCGGGAGGGCCTCCGAGCAGTACTTC. This gives the protein CASRTSGRASEQYF.

There are a few counts of this clonotype. CDR3 amino acids: CASSQAIRGLAGLAKNIQYF. CDR3 sequence (DNA): TGCGCCAGCAGCCAAGCAATCAGAGGACTAGCGGGTTTAGCCAAAAACATTCAGTACTTC. The rearrangement links TRBV4-1 to TRBJ2-4; TRBD2 agrees at 11 bases. CDR3 length: 20 amino acids. Losses at the gene ends were 1 base for V and 0 bases for J; bases not matched to a gene: 11. Germline V gene lookup returns CDR1 MGHRA and CDR2 YSYEKL.

J is TRBJ2-3 and V is TRBV6-4, with TRBD2 matching over 13 bases. The ends lost 0 bases at V and 4 bases at J; junction bases unmatched: 1. Per the germline V gene, CDR1 is MRHNA and CDR2 is SNTAGT. This CDR3 region has 16 residues. CDR3 sequence (DNA): TGTGCCAGCAGTGACTCGACTAGCGGGGGGTCAGATACGCAGTATTTT. Encoded protein: CASSDSTSGGSDTQYF.

This clonotype was picked up many times. The chain uses TRBV5-1 and TRBJ2-1; 10 bases match TRBD2. Trimming removed 4 bases from V and 6 bases from J; junction bases left unmatched: 10. Germline CDR1 and CDR2: SGHRS and YFSETQ. This CDR3 has 16 amino acids. The CDR3 DNA sequence: TGCGCCAGCAGCCTAGAGACTAGCGGGCGAGGCAATGAGCAGTTCTTC. Protein product: CASSLETSGRGNEQFF.

This clonotype was detected many times. This rearrangement joins TRBV5-1 to TRBJ2-5; D remains unclear. V was pared by 0 bases and J by 1 base, with 7 bases between. The germline CDR1 and CDR2 sequences are SGHRS and YFSETQ. The CDR3 has 14 residues. The CDR3 sequence: CASSLEGLQETQYF. CDR3 bases: TGCGCCAGCAGCTTGGAAGGGCTCCAAGAGACCCAGTACTTC.

The rearrangement links TRBV28 to TRBJ2-7; D may be TRBD1 (5 bases). Germline V lookup: CDR1 MDHEN, CDR2 SYDVKM. Between the trimmed V and J ends, which lost 2 bases and 2 bases, there was a span of 10 bases. The CDR3 is made up of 14 amino acids. The CDR3 reads CASSLVGRAYEQYF. CDR3 bases: TGTGCCAGCAGTTTAGTCGGCAGGGCCTACGAGCAGTACTTC.

The chain links TRBV7-3 to TRBJ2-2; 10 nucleotides agree with TRBD1. Germline-derived CDR1 and CDR2 are SGHTA and FQGTGA. V was pared by 5 bases and J by 6 bases, with 12 bases of the junction left unmatched. The CDR3 extends over 17 amino acids. The CDR3, as DNA: TGTGCCAGCAGCCCCTCCCGGGACAGGGGAGAACCCGGGGAGCTGTTTTTT. This codes for CASSPSRDRGEPGELFF.

The table lists this clonotype with a few counts. The chain links TRBV7-6 to TRBJ2-7; D might be TRBD1 or TRBD2, each matching 5 bases. Trimming took off 5 bases at V and 5 bases at J, with 19 bases between the two ends. CDR3 length: 15 amino acids. CDR1 is SGHVS, CDR2 FNYEAQ, per germline. The CDR3 protein is CASSPGTGNKNEQYF. CDR3 coding DNA: TGTGCCAGCAGCCCCGGGACGGGGAATAAAAACGAGCAGTACTTC.

The table lists this clonotype with many counts. The chain carries TRBV4-3 and TRBJ2-3, with 10 bases fitting TRBD2. Germline V lookup: CDR1 LGHNA, CDR2 YSLEER. CDR3 length: 18 amino acids. V trimming: 0 bases; J trimming: 2 bases; junction bases outside the gene matches: 8. CDR3 residues: CASSQDALAGVNTDTQYF. The CDR3 region has the DNA TGCGCCAGCAGCCAAGACGCGCTAGCGGGAGTTAACACAGATACGCAGTATTTT.

The chain recombines TRBV27 with TRBJ2-5, with TRBD1 matching 8 bases. CDR3 size: 17 residues. V gave up 2 bases and J gave up 2 bases; unmatched junction bases: 10. Germline values: CDR1 MNHEY, CDR2 SMNVEV (reference sequence). The CDR3 bases are TGTGCCAGCAGTTTACTAGGTACGGGGACAGGACAAGAGACCCAGTACTTC. Protein sequence: CASSLLGTGTGQETQYF.

This clonotype was seen a handful of times. This chain connects TRBV28 to TRBJ2-5, with TRBD2 matching 8 bases. V dropped 7 bases and J dropped 5; count of bases not matched to a gene: 9. The CDR3 covers 14 residues. Germline loops: CDR1 MDHEN, CDR2 SYDVKM. For the CDR3, the DNA is TGTGCCAGCACATCGGGAGGGCCGTCGGAGACCCAGTACTTC. Translated: CASTSGGPSETQYF. Filled out from reference TRBV28 and TRBJ2-5, the complete variable domain reads DVKVTQSSRYLVKRTGEKVFLECVQDMDHENMFWYRQDPGLGLRLIYFSYDVKMKEKGDIPEGYSVSREKKERFSLILESASTNQTSMYLCASTSGGPSETQYFGPGTRLLVL.

This clonotype was counted many times. This chain joins TRBV12-3 or TRBV12-4 and TRBJ2-3; either TRBD1 or TRBD2 may supply D (5 bases each). The CDR3 is 14 residues long. Deletions cut 5 bases from V and 0 bases from J, with 9 bases between. The CDR3 DNA reads TGTGCCAGCAGTGGGGACCTAAGCACAGATACGCAGTATTTT. Translation gives CASSGDLSTDTQYF.

This clonotype was detected ten times or more. DNA for the CDR3: TGCAGCGGGGACAACTCAACAATTGGGATCTCCTACGAGCAGTACTTC. Protein: CSGDNSTIGISYEQYF. The genes are TRBV29-1 and TRBJ2-7, with D possibly being TRBD1 (6 bases). The CDR3 is 16 amino acids. Germline values: CDR1 SQVTM, CDR2 ANQGSEA. With 7 bases removed from V and 0 bases from J, the gap between germline ends came to 22 bases.

The chain is built from TRBV29-1 and TRBJ2-2; the match to TRBD2 covers 7 bases. The V gene end was trimmed by 8 bases and the J gene end by 6 bases; junction bases not matched to a gene: 6. Germline CDR1 and CDR2: SQVTM and ANQGSEA. This CDR3 is 12 amino acids long. The CDR3 DNA follows: TGCAGCATGGCGGGAGCGGCCGGGGAGCTGTTTTTT. Translated, it gives CSMAGAAGELFF.